The clone carrying this T cell receptor (beta chain) showed up just a few times. A universal primer site was created by template switching, with the cDNA bearing unique molecular identifiers. TCRdb recomputed calls from the 5' RACE reads with MiXCR, one row per CDR3 protein. Of 450,000 or so distinct CDR3 sequences in the sample, 20% to 25% were seen once. These data come from a study of identical twins. This CDR3 has 13 residues. V was shortened by 3 bases and J by 9 bases, with 12 bases between the two germline ends. The sample was also linked to a second study, of T cells expressing NK-cell markers. That paper adds: Beta-chain profiling covered CD3+CD56+NKG2C+, CD3+CD56+NKG2C- and CD3+CD56-NKG2C+ sorted subsets.

V usage is TRBV12-3 or TRBV12-4 and J usage is TRBJ2-1, with D perhaps matching TRBD2 (6 bases). Material: CD4+ T cells sorted from blood. The sequence was obtained from a woman aged 18-29 years in good health. DNA of the CDR3: TGTGCCAGCAGTTTTGCGGGATACGGTGAGCAGTTCTTC. This translates into CASSFAGYGEQFF.